Listed below are T cell receptor beta chains from one sample, sequenced in a study of blood T cells in healthy people across ages. TCRdb used MiXCR to reprocess the 5' RACE reads, holding one entry per CDR3 protein. Of 450,000 to 700,000 distinct CDR3 sequences listed, 25% to 30% are singletons. Sequenced input: blood. The receptor set was obtained from a woman aged 70-85 years in good health. Each CDR3 is given with its conserved first and last residue. Each record gives: J gene, D gene, V gene, clone size, CDR3 protein, CDR3 DNA. D genes are given only for firm matches. Some rows have no size entry. The others give once, few or many, or a class for an expanded clone.

TRBJ1-1	-	TRBV2	-	CASMKDKNTEAFF	TGTGCCAGCATGAAGGACAAGAACACTGAAGCTTTCTTT
TRBJ2-4	TRBD1	TRBV3-1	few	CASSQAPGGGNIQYF	TGTGCCAGCAGCCAAGCCCCAGGGGGCGGAAACATTCAGTACTTC
TRBJ2-7	-	TRBV7-2	few	CASSRDGGSYEQYF	TGTGCCAGCAGCAGGGACGGAGGTTCCTACGAGCAGTACTTC
TRBJ2-3	TRBD2	TRBV27	once	CASSSSGVTQYF	TGTGCCAGCAGTTCGAGCGGGGTTACGCAGTATTTT
TRBJ2-1	TRBD1	TRBV6-2/TRBV6-3	-	CASNTETGVSNEQFF	TGTGCCAGCAATACGGAGACAGGGGTCTCCAATGAGCAGTTCTTC
TRBJ2-7	-	TRBV12-3/TRBV12-4	-	CASRSRGYEQYF	TGTGCCAGCAGATCTCGGGGTTACGAGCAGTACTTC
TRBJ2-7	TRBD2	TRBV6-5	-	CASSYSFAGVSYEQYF	TGTGCCAGCAGTTACTCCTTCGCGGGGGTCTCCTACGAGCAGTACTTC
TRBJ2-1	-	TRBV19	few	CASSIVGSNEQFF	TGTGCCAGTAGTATAGTGGGTAGCAATGAGCAGTTCTTC
TRBJ2-3	TRBD1	TRBV5-1	few	CATSGQGNGDTQYF	TGCGCCACTTCCGGACAGGGGAACGGAGATACGCAGTATTTT
TRBJ2-5	-	TRBV6-1	few	CASSTLGAQETQYF	TGTGCCAGCAGTACTTTGGGGGCTCAAGAGACCCAGTACTTC
TRBJ2-1	TRBD1	TRBV6-2/TRBV6-3	few	CASRSAQGAWGAYEQFF	TGTGCCAGCAGATCGGCGCAGGGGGCATGGGGAGCGTATGAGCAGTTCTTC
TRBJ2-7	-	TRBV7-2	-	CASSRSLGGSYEQYF	TGTGCCAGCAGCCGCTCCCTTGGGGGTTCCTACGAGCAGTACTTC
TRBJ2-1	-	TRBV12-5	-	CASGSPGENEQFF	TGTGCTAGTGGTTCCCCCGGGGAGAATGAGCAGTTCTTC
TRBJ2-5	TRBD1	TRBV7-2	few	CASSIEATGQEETQYF	TGTGCCAGCAGCATAGAAGCTACGGGACAGGAAGAGACCCAGTACTTC
TRBJ1-5	TRBD1	TRBV4-2	-	CASSLQGQTDQPQHF	TGTGCCAGCAGCCTCCAGGGACAGACCGATCAGCCCCAGCATTTT
TRBJ2-1	-	TRBV5-1	few	CASARGDSYNEQFF	TGCGCCAGCGCCCGGGGAGACTCCTACAATGAGCAGTTCTTC
TRBJ1-6	-	TRBV20-1	many	CSARGLRGIAYNSPLHF	TGCAGTGCTAGAGGACTCCGGGGTATCGCCTATAATTCACCCCTCCACTTT
TRBJ1-6	-	TRBV6-4	-	CASSDWGSLTGSPLHF	TGTGCCAGCAGTGACTGGGGTTCTCTGACGGGGTCACCCCTCCACTTT
TRBJ2-1	TRBD1	TRBV6-2/TRBV6-3	-	CASSYSKVRGHVYEQFF	TGTGCCAGCAGTTACTCGAAGGTCAGGGGGCACGTTTATGAGCAGTTCTTC
TRBJ1-2	-	TRBV12-3/TRBV12-4	-	CASSLAHGGRYGYTF	TGTGCCAGCAGTTTAGCGCATGGGGGGCGGTATGGCTACACCTTC